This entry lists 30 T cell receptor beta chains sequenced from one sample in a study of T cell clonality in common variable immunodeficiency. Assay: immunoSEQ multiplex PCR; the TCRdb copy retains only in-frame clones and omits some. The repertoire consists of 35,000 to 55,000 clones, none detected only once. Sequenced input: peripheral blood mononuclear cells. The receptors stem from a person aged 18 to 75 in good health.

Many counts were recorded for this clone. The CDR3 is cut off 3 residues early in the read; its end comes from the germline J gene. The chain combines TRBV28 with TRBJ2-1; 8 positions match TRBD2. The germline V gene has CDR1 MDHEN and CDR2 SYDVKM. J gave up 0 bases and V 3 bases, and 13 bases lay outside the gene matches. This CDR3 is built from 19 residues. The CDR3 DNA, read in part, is TGTGCCAGCAGTTTCGGCCTTTGGCTAGCGGGCGACTCCTACAATGAG. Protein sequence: CASSFGLWLAGDSYNE. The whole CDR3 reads CASSFGLWLAGDSYNEQFF.

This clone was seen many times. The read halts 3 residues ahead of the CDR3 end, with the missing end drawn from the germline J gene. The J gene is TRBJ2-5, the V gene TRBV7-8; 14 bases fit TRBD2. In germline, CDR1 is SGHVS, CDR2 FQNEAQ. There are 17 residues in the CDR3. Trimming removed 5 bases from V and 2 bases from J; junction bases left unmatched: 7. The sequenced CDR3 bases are TGTGCCAGCAGCGCTACGAGACTAGCGGGGGGGCAAGAGACC. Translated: CASSATRLAGGQET. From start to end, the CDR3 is CASSATRLAGGQETQYF. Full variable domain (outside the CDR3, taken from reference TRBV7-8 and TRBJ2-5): GAGVSQSPRYKVAKRGQDVALRCDPISGHVSLFWYQQALGQGPEFLTYFQNEAQLDKSGLPSDRFFAERPEGSVSTLKIQRTQQEDSAVYLCASSATRLAGGQETQYFGPGTRLLVL.

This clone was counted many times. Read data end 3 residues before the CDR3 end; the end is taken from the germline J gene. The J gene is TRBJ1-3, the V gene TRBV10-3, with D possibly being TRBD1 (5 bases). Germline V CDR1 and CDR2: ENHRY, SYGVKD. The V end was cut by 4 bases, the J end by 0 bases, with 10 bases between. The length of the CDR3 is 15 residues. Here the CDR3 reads CAISGGLHSGNTIYF. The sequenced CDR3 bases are TGTGCCATCAGTGGGGGCCTACACTCTGGAAACACC.

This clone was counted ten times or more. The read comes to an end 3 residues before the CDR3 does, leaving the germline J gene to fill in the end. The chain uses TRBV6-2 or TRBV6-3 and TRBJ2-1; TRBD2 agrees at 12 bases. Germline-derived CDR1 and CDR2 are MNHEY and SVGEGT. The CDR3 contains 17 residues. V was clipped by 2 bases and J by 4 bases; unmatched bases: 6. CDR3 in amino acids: CASSYTTSGRAYNEQFF. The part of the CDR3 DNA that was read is TGTGCCAGCAGTTACACGACTAGCGGGAGAGCGTACAATGAG.

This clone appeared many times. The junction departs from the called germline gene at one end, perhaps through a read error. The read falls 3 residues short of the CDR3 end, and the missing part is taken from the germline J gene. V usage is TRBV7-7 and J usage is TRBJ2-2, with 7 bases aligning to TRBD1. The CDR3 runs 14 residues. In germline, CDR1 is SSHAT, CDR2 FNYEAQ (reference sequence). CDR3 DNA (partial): TGTGCTAGCAGCCGACAGGGTATAACCGGGGAG. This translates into CASSRQGITGE. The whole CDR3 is CASSRQGITGELFF.

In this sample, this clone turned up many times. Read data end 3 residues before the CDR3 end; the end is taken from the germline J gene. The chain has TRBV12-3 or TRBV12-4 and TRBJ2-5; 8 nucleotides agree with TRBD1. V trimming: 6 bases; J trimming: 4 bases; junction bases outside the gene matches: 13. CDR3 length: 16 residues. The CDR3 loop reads CASSRPGGIARETQYF. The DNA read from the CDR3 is TGTGCCAGCAGCCGTCCAGGGGGCATCGCGCGAGAGACC.

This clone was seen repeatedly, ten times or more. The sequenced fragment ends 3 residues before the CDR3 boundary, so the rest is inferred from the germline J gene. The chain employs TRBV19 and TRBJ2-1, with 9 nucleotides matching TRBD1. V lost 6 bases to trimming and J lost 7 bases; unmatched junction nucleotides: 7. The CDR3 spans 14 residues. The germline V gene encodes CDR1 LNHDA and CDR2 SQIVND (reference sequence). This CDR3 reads CASSDRGVGNEQFF. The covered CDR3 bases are TGTGCCAGTAGCGACAGGGGGGTCGGTAATGAG.

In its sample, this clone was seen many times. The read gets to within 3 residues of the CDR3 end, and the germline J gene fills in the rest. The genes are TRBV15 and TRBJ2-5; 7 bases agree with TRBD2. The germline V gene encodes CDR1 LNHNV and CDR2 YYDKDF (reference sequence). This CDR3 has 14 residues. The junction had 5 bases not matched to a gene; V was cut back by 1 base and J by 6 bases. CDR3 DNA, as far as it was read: TGTGCCACCAGCAGAGTATACGGGGGGAAGACC. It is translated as CATSRVYGGKT. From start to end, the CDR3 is CATSRVYGGKTQYF.

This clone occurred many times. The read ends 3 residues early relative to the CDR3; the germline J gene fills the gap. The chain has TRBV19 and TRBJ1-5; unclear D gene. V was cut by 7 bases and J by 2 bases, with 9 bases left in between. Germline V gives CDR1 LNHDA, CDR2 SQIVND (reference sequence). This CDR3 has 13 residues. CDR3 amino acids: CASKWAGNQPQHF. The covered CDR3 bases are TGTGCCAGTAAATGGGCAGGCAATCAGCCC.

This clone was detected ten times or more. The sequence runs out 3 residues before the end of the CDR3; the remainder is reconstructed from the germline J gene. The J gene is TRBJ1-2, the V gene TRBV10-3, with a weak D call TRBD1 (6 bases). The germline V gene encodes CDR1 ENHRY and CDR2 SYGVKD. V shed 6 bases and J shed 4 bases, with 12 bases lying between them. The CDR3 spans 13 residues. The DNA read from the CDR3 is TGTGCCATCAGGGAACAGGGTCCCTATGGC. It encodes CAIREQGPYG. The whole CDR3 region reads CAIREQGPYGYTF.

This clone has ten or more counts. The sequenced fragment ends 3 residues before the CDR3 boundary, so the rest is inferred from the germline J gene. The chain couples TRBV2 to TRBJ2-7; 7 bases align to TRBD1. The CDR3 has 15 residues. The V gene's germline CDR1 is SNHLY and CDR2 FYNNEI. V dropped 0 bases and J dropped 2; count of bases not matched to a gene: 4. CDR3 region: CASSEAGDRTYEQYF. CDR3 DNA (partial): TGTGCCAGCAGTGAAGCGGGGGACAGAACCTACGAG.

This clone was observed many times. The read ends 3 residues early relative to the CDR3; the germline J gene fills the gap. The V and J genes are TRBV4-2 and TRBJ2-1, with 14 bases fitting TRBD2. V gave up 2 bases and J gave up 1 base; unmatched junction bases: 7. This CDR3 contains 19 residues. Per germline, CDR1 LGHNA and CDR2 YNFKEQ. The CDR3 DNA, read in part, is TGTGCCAGCAGCCAACCGACTAGCGGGGGGGCCGGGTCCTACAATGAG. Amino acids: CASSQPTSGGAGSYNE. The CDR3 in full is CASSQPTSGGAGSYNEQFF.

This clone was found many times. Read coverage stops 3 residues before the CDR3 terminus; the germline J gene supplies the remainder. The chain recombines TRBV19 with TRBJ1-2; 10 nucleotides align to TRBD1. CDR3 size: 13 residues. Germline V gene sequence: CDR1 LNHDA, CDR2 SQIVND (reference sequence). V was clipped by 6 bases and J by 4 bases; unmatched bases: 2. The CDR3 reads CASSRTGGYGYTF. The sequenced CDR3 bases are TGTGCCAGTAGCAGGACAGGGGGCTATGGC. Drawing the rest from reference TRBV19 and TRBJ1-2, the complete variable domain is DGGITQSPKYLFRKEGQNVTLSCEQNLNHDAMYWYRQDPGQGLRLIYYSQIVNDFQKGDIAEGYSVSREKKESFPLTVTSAQKNPTAFYLCASSRTGGYGYTFGSGTRLTVV.

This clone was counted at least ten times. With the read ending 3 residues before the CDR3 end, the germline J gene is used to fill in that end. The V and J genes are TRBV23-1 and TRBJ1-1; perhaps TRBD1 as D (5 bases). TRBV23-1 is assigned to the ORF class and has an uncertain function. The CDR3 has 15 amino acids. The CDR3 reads CASSQGSRVFVGAFF. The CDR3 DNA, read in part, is TGCGCCAGCAGTCAAGGGAGCAGGGTATTCGTCGGG.

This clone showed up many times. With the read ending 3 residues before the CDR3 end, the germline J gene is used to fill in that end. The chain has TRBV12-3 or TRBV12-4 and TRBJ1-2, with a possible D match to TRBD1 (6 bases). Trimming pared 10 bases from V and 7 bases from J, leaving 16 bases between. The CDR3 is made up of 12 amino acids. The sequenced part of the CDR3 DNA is TGTGCCACCACGGACAGATTCTTTGGC. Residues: CATTDRFFG. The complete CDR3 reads CATTDRFFGYTF.

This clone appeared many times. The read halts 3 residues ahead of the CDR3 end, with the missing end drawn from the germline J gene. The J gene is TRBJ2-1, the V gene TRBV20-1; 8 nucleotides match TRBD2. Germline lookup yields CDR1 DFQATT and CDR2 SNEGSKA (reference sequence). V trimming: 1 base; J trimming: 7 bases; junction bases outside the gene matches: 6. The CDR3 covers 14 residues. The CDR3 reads CSARAAGGRNEQFF. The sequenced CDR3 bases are TGCAGTGCTAGAGCGGCGGGAGGCCGGAATGAG.

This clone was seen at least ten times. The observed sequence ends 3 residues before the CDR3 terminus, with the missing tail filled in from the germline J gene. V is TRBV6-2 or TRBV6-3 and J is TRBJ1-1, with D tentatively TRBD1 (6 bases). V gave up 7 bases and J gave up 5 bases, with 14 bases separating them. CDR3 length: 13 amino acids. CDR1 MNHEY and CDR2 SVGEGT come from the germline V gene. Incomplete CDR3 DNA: TGTGCCAGCAAGGCAGGGGCAAGTACTGAA. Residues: CASKAGASTE. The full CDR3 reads CASKAGASTEAFF.

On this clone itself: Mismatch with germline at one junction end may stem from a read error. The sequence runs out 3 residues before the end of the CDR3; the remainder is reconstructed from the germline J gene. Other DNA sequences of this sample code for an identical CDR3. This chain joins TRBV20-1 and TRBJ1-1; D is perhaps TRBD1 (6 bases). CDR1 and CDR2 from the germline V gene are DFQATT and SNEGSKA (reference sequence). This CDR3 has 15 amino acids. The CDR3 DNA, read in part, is TGCAGTGCTAGAGATTGGCCTACAGGGAACACTGAG. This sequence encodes CSARDWPTGNTE. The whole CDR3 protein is CSARDWPTGNTEAFF.

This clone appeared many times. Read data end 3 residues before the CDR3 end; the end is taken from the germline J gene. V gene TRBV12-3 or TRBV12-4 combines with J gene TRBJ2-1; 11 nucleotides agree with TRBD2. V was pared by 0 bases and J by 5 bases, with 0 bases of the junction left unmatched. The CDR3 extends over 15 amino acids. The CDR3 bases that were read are TGTGCCAGCAGTTTAGCTAGCGGGGGGGACAATGAG. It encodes CASSLASGGDNE. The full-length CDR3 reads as CASSLASGGDNEQFF.

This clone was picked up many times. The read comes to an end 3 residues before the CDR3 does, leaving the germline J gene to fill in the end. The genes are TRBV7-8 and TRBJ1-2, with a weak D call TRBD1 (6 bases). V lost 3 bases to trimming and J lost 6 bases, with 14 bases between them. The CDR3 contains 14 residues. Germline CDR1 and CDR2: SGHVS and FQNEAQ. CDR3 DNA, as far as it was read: TGTGCCAGCAGCTTTACAGGGCCAGAGGATGGC. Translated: CASSFTGPEDG. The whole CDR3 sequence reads CASSFTGPEDGYTF.

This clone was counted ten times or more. The CDR3 here is CASSKPDGTREQYF. The part of the CDR3 DNA that was read is TGTGCCAGTAGCAAACCGGACGGGACTCGCGAG. V usage is TRBV19 and J usage is TRBJ2-7; possible D gene TRBD2, 6 bases. Read sequence stops 3 residues before the CDR3 end, and the germline J gene provides the missing end. The V end lost 6 bases, the J end lost 6 bases, and 18 bases lay between the germline ends. The CDR3 sequence is 14 residues long. Germline loops: CDR1 LNHDA, CDR2 SQIVND (reference sequence).

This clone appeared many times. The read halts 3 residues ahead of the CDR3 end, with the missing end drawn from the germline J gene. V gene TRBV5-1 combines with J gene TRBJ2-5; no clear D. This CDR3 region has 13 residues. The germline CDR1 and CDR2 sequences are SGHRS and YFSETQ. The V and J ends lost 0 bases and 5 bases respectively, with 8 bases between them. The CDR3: CASSLEAVETQYF. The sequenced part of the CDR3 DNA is TGCGCCAGCAGCTTGGAGGCGGTGGAGACC.

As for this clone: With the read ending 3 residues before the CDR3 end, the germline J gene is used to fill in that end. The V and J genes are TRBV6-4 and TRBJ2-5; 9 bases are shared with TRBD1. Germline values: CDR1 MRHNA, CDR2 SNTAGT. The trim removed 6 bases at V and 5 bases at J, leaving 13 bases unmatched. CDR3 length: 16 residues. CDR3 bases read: TGTGCCAGCAGCGATACAGGGGGCAGAAGATGGGAGACC. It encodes CASSDTGGRRWET. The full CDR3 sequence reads CASSDTGGRRWETQYF.

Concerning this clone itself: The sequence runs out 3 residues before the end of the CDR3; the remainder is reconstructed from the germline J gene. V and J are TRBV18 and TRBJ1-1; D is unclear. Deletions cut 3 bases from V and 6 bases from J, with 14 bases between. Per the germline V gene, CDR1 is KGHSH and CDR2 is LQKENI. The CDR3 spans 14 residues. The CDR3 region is CASSPVEAKAEAFF. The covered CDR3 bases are TGTGCCAGCTCACCGGTGGAAGCGAAAGCTGAA.

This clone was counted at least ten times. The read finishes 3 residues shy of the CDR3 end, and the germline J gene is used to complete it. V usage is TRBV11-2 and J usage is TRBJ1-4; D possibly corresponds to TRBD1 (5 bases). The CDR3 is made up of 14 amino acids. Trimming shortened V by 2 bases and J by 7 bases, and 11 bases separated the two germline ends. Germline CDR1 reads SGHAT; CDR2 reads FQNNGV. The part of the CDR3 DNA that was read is TGTGCCAGCAGCTTAATTCAGGGAGGTGAAAAA. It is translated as CASSLIQGGEK. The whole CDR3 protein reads CASSLIQGGEKLFF.

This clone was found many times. The CDR3 is CASSQRGPNTEAFF. The CDR3 bases that were read are TGCGCCAGCAGCCAAAGGGGGCCCAACACTGAA. V is TRBV5-1 and J is TRBJ1-1; 7 bases are a match to TRBD1. From the germline J gene comes the end of the CDR3, since the read stops 3 residues before it. This CDR3 has 14 amino acids. Trimming took 4 bases from V and 2 from J; bases not matched to a gene: 5. Germline lookup yields CDR1 SGHRS and CDR2 YFSETQ.

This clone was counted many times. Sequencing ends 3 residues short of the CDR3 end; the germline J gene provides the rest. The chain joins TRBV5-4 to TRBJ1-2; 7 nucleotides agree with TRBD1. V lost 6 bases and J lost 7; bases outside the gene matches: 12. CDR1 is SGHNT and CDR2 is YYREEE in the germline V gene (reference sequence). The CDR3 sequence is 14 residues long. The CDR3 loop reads CASTFGQEKAGYTF. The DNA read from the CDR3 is TGTGCCAGCACCTTCGGACAGGAGAAGGCTGGC.

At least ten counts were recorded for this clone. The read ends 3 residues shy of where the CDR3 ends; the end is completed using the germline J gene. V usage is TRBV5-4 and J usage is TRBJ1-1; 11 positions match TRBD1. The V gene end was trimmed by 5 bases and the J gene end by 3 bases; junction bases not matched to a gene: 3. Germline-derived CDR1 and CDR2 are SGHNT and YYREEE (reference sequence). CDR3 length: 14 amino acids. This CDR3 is CASSGQGAYTEAFF. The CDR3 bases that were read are TGTGCCAGCAGTGGACAGGGGGCGTACACTGAA.

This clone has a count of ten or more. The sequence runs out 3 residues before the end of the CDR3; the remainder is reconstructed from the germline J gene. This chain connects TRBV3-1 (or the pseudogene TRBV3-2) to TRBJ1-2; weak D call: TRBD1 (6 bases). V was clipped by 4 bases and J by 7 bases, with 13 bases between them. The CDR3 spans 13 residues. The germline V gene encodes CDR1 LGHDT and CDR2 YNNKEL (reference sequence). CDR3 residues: CASSPRIGGGYTF. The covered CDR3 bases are TGTGCCAGCAGCCCTCGGATAGGGGGTGGC.

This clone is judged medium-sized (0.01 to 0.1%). The CDR3 reads CAWGDGTSTDTQYF. Partial CDR3 DNA: TGTGCCTGGGGAGATGGGACTAGCACAGATACG. The rearrangement joins TRBV30 to TRBJ2-3, with D maybe TRBD2 (6 bases). The read falls 3 residues short of the CDR3 end, and the missing part is taken from the germline J gene. The V end lost 5 bases, the J end lost 0 bases, and 12 bases lay between the germline ends. From germline, CDR1 is GTSNPN and CDR2 SVGIG (reference sequence). This CDR3 is built from 14 residues.